This TCR beta chain was sequenced during a study of shared clonotypes between healthy human individuals. Study outcomes and limitations: Relative to clonotypes present in all four donors, those not shared had lower generation probabilities. Estimated richness values were generally larger in naive subsets than in memory subsets.

This CDR3 has 12 residues. V lost 5 bases to trimming and J lost 3 bases, with 10 bases between them. CDR1 is SQVTM and CDR2 is ANQGSEA in the germline V gene. This clone was seen a few times. Its antigen is unidentified. Every subset's genomic DNA went evenly onto several immunoSEQ plates. Sequenced by immunoSEQ multiplex PCR; TCRdb stores in-frame clones only, minus some. Among some 790,000 clones, 72% were seen once, and the ten largest hold around 1.8%. Investigators divided CD4+ cells into CD45RA+ naive and CD45RA-negative memory subsets. The V call is TRBV29-1, the J call TRBJ1-1; D perhaps matches TRBD1 (6 bases). The specimen was memory CD4+ T cells sorted from blood. Described subset: CD45RA-negative fraction. The clonotype comes from a woman in her 30s in good health. CDR3 in DNA: TGCAGCGTTTGGGGGCGCGACACTGAAGCTTTCTTT. As protein: CSVWGRDTEAFF.